This TCR beta chain was found in a study of blood T cell repertoires in COVID-19 (TCRdb year 2020). Background on the whole study: The collaborator samples originated in the United States, Italy and Spain and spanned the acute and convalescent phases of COVID-19. The prospective study material was composed of cDNA or gDNA derived from T cells, B-cell-depleted T cells, or PBMCs. Subjects who had been exposed to COVID-19, were actively infected with it, or had recovered from it provided the deeply sampled blood TCRbeta repertoires that made up the dataset. The repertoires were made available in a free public database intended to serve as a resource for research on the immune response to SARS-CoV-2. Samples came from the ongoing ImmuneRACE study (first 160 participants) plus 1,254 subjects from 6 global collaborators. Nearly every sample came with metadata listing a de-identified subject ID, COVID-19 status, age in years and sex. Where HLA class I and class II types were available, the types were taken from metadata supplied by the sample provider, not from assay-based typing. The paper as a whole reports these results and caveats: The amount of clinical and demographic metadata varied by source and participant and was provided uncurated.

In regard to this clone: Its antigen is not yet known. There are no base qualities to consult, and no much larger clone falls within one base.

One collaborating source in Seattle enrolled patients while the patients were actively infected and followed the patients over time throughout the course of disease. Each collaborating institution followed its own protocols to collect whole blood in K2EDTA tubes. For TCRbeta analysis, collaborators shipped samples in one of three forms: frozen whole blood, isolated PBMCs, or DNA extracted from either of those sample types. TCRbeta CDR3 regions were amplified from genomic DNA by means of the immunoSEQ Assay, a bias-controlled multiplex PCR. The study's processing was this. Nucleated cell counts per sample were estimated from amplification of reference gene primers within the assay. To quantify the absolute abundance of each unique TCRbeta CDR3 rearrangement, sequence reads were collapsed and filtered. For each sample, productive Simpson clonality was calculated as the square root of Simpson's diversity index over productive rearrangements. The immuneACCESS repertoire file appears here via TCRdb, limited to in-frame rearrangements. These files lack a portion of the clones; in checked studies, under half of the deficit traces to unresolved V genes, and the cause of the others is not known. The D gene and trimming were derived from the DNA, and the V and J assignments and clone size from that table. This sample gives 150,000 to 200,000 clones in total; over 85% of them show up just once. The ten largest clonotypes hold 2% of the sample.

CDR1 and CDR2 were assigned from the germline V gene as SGHTS and YDEGEE. The V end loses 2 bases and the J end loses 2 bases, and a stretch of 8 bases separates them. The CDR3 spans 14 residues, from the cysteine through the phenylalanine. The entry retains the CDR3 DNA only, 42 bases that are in frame from base 1. The sequence is built from TRBV5-8 and TRBJ1-3; a confident D gene designation cannot be given. The source is an older woman with COVID-19, enrolled during active disease. The source material was peripheral blood. Here the CDR3 is given as CASSLSGTGNTIYF. DNA sequence: TGTGCCAGCAGCTTATCGGGAACTGGAAACACCATATATTTT.